Sequencing of this T cell receptor beta chain was carried out in a study of blood T cell repertoires in COVID-19. The overall study: Italy, Spain and the United States were the sources of the convalescent and acute COVID-19 samples.

Trimming removed 5 bases from V and 0 bases from J, with 17 bases in between. From germline, CDR1 is LNHDA and CDR2 SQIVND (reference sequence). The CDR3 sequence is 16 residues long. Assay: immunoSEQ multiplex PCR; the TCRdb copy retains only in-frame clones and omits some. The sample records 45,000 or so clones, 87% being singletons. Sequences were obtained from peripheral blood. This clonotype originated in a woman over 75 with active COVID-19. V is TRBV19 and J is TRBJ2-7; D may be TRBD2 (7 bases). CDR3 sequence: CASSPVGGQSSYEQYF. CDR3 in DNA: TGTGCCAGTAGTCCGGTCGGGGGGCAAAGCTCCTACGAGCAGTACTTC.